What follows describes a single T cell receptor (beta chain). The sample originates from a study of cytomegalovirus exposure and HLA in healthy donors. Study-wide context: Falling in the Caucasian-associated ancestry cluster were approximately 84% of approximately 400 genotyped donors.

60 Vbeta and 13 Jbeta primers were used in PCR. Data came from immunoSEQ multiplex PCR; TCRdb stores just in-frame clones and leaves some out. This sample has about 200,000 clones, with 87% found just once. Germline lookup yields CDR1 MNHEY and CDR2 SMNVEV (reference sequence). Deletions cut 8 bases from V and 2 bases from J, with 30 bases between. The CDR3 is 19 amino acids. The TCR was taken from a boy younger than 10 in good health and CMV-seronegative. The chain uses TRBV27 and TRBJ2-5; perhaps TRBD2 as D (5 bases). Sequencing was carried out using PBMCs. The CDR3 region is CASYPPRARVRSSQETQYF. The CDR3 coding sequence is TGTGCCAGCTACCCCCCCAGAGCGCGGGTCCGATCCTCACAAGAGACCCAGTACTTC.